Listed below are T cell receptor beta chains from one sample, sequenced in a study of CD8+ T cells in alopecia areata. The repertoire was sequenced with immunoSEQ multiplex PCR; TCRdb's copy has only in-frame clones and lacks some. Found here are 150,000 to 200,000 clones, roughly 65% of them singletons; the top ten hold 0.7% to 1%. Sequenced material: CD4+ T cells sorted from blood, taken at week 4, from a patient treated with tofacitinib. Every receptor here comes from a human donor with alopecia areata. Each CDR3 is given with its conserved first and last residue. The D gene is left open where the match is weak. Only some rows state a clone size, as once, few, many or a class for expanded clones.

j_gene | abundance | v_gene | d_gene | CDR3aa | CDR3nt
TRBJ1-1 | NA | TRBV30 | NA | CAWSVRRGGDPNTEAFF | TGTGCCTGGAGTGTACGTCGAGGAGGGGACCCGAACACTGAAGCTTTCTTT
TRBJ1-1 | NA | TRBV30 | TRBD1 | CAWSVLGTGSMNTEAFF | TGTGCCTGGAGTGTACTCGGGACAGGGAGCATGAACACTGAAGCTTTCTTT
TRBJ1-1 | few | TRBV29-1 | NA | CSVDRHSNTEAFF | TGCAGCGTAGACAGGCATTCGAACACTGAAGCTTTCTTT
TRBJ1-1 | NA | TRBV18 | NA | CASSPVQVLEGTEAFF | TGTGCCAGCTCACCGGTACAGGTTCTCGAGGGGACTGAAGCTTTCTTT
TRBJ2-7 | NA | TRBV29-1 | NA | CSVKGGTSSYEQYF | TGCAGCGTCAAAGGAGGGACGAGCTCCTACGAGCAGTACTTC
TRBJ1-2 | NA | TRBV27 | NA | CASRDVGGYTF | TGTGCCAGCAGGGATGTCGGTGGCTACACCTTC
TRBJ1-2 | NA | TRBV15 | NA | CATSTGTPYGYTF | TGTGCCACCAGCACAGGGACACCCTATGGCTACACCTTC
TRBJ1-1 | NA | TRBV29-1 | TRBD1 | CSVGWDRETEAFF | TGCAGCGTTGGCTGGGACAGGGAAACTGAAGCTTTCTTT
TRBJ1-2 | few | TRBV29-1 | NA | CSVEQMGTGFGGYTF | TGCAGCGTTGAACAGATGGGGACCGGCTTCGGGGGCTACACCTTC
TRBJ1-4 | few | TRBV4-2 | NA | CASSQALGLTANEKLFF | TGTGCCAGCAGCCAAGCCCTGGGGCTGACCGCTAATGAAAAACTGTTTTTT
TRBJ2-5 | NA | TRBV5-1 | NA | CASSLVGKVAQYF | TGCGCCAGCAGCTTGGTAGGGAAAGTGGCCCAGTACTTC
TRBJ2-7 | NA | TRBV30 | TRBD1 | CAWGQGYEQYF | TGTGCCTGGGGACAGGGTTACGAGCAGTACTTC
TRBJ2-5 | NA | TRBV19 | NA | CASSRDPYQETQYF | TGTGCCAGTAGTCGAGACCCGTACCAAGAGACCCAGTACTTC
TRBJ2-2 | NA | TRBV4-3 | TRBD1 | CASSRTGGSDTGELFF | TGCGCCAGCAGCCGTACAGGGGGCTCGGACACCGGGGAGCTGTTTTTT
TRBJ2-7 | NA | TRBV27 | NA | CASSPVNVGYEQYF | TGTGCCAGCAGCCCGGTAAATGTAGGGTACGAGCAGTACTTC
TRBJ1-1 | NA | TRBV5-6 | NA | CASSFWGTEAFF | TGTGCCAGCAGCTTTTGGGGGACTGAAGCTTTCTTT
TRBJ2-7 | NA | TRBV7-9 | NA | CASSLGPSGGEQYF | TGTGCCAGCAGCTTAGGGCCTTCGGGCGGCGAGCAGTACTTC
TRBJ2-7 | NA | TRBV29-1 | NA | CSATGRHYEQYF | TGCAGCGCGACGGGACGGCACTACGAGCAGTACTTC
TRBJ2-5 | NA | TRBV30 | NA | CAWSVQSGETQYF | TGTGCCTGGAGTGTACAATCAGGCGAGACCCAGTACTTC
TRBJ1-2 | NA | TRBV15 | TRBD1 | CATSKSGTGNYGYTF | TGTGCCACCAGCAAATCCGGGACAGGGAACTATGGCTACACCTTC
TRBJ2-1 | NA | TRBV6-5 | NA | CASRSTMPRYNEQFF | TGTGCCAGCAGGAGTACAATGCCCCGTTACAATGAGCAGTTCTTC
TRBJ2-2 | NA | TRBV7-2 | NA | CASSVQPGDNTGELFF | TGTGCCAGCAGCGTCCAGCCGGGGGATAACACCGGGGAGCTGTTTTTT
TRBJ2-7 | few | TRBV4-2 | TRBD2 | CASSDAAGVDYEQYF | TGTGCCAGCAGCGATGCGGCGGGGGTTGATTACGAGCAGTACTTC
TRBJ2-2 | NA | TRBV4-1 | NA | CASSHKRETGELFF | TGCGCCAGCAGCCATAAGAGGGAAACCGGGGAGCTGTTTTTT
TRBJ2-7 | NA | TRBV27 | NA | CASSYRNWQYF | TGTGCCAGCAGTTACCGCAATTGGCAGTACTTC
TRBJ2-5 | NA | TRBV5-1 | NA | CASSLGRETQYF | TGCGCCAGCAGCCTTGGACGAGAGACCCAGTACTTC
TRBJ2-5 | NA | TRBV6-5 | NA | CASSWGPRTGETQYF | TGTGCCAGCAGCTGGGGTCCGCGGACTGGAGAGACCCAGTACTTC
TRBJ2-6 | NA | TRBV5-1 | NA | CASSIRSGSNVLTF | TGCGCCAGCAGCATCCGATCGGGGTCCAACGTCCTGACTTTC
TRBJ1-1 | NA | TRBV6-5 | NA | CASSSRTDEAFF | TGTGCCAGCAGTTCCCGGACAGATGAAGCTTTCTTT
TRBJ1-2 | NA | TRBV7-2 | NA | CASSLGIGGPYGYTF | TGTGCCAGCAGCTTAGGAATCGGGGGGCCCTATGGCTACACCTTC
TRBJ1-2 | NA | TRBV30 | NA | CAWSGVGANYGYTF | TGTGCCTGGAGTGGCGTCGGGGCTAACTATGGCTACACCTTC
TRBJ1-2 | NA | TRBV25-1 | NA | CASSMDNYGYTF | TGTGCCAGCTCCATGGACAACTATGGCTACACCTTC
TRBJ1-2 | NA | TRBV29-1 | TRBD1 | CSVGTGGYGYTF | TGCAGCGTTGGCACAGGGGGCTATGGCTACACCTTC